This T cell receptor (beta chain) is from a study of a mutant IDH1 vaccine in newly diagnosed glioma. Background on the study: All eight of the vaccinations patients received fell in weeks 1, 3, 5, 7, 11, 15, 19 and 23.

Noted time point: week 11, during vaccination. The content of each vaccine dose was 300 ug of mutant IDH1 20-mer peptide, and topical imiquimod accompanied it. On this clone: The antigen is unknown.

Deletions cut 4 bases from V and 0 bases from J, with 18 bases between. The V gene's germline CDR1 is MDHEN and CDR2 SYDVKM. The CDR3 is 17 residues long. Using immunoSEQ multiplex PCR, the repertoire was profiled, and TCRdb retains in-frame clones only, with some absent. The table has 50,000 or so clones, around nine tenths seen once. The sequence was collected from a man aged 50-59 years with glioma. The source material was PBMCs, sampled from a glioma patient whose treatment included an IDH1 peptide vaccine. V and J are TRBV28 and TRBJ1-2; D unresolved. CDR3 DNA sequence: TGTGCCAGCAGTTCACTAGACGCCGCTCCTTCTAACTATGGCTACACCTTC. Translation gives CASSSLDAAPSNYGYTF.